The clone carrying this TCR beta chain was counted a few times. This sample was taken from a study of cytomegalovirus exposure and HLA in healthy donors. Vbeta (60) and Jbeta (13) primers were used in the PCR. The repertoire was sequenced with immunoSEQ multiplex PCR; TCRdb's copy has only in-frame clones and lacks some. This table has hundreds of thousands of clones, about 75% appearing once. The TCR sequence derives from a female donor in good health and CMV-seronegative. The sample consisted of PBMCs.

The CDR3 is CAWSGEGTNTDTQYF. In DNA, the CDR3 is TGTGCCTGGAGCGGGGAGGGGACGAACACAGATACGCAGTATTTT. This rearrangement joins TRBV30 to TRBJ2-3; 7 bases align to TRBD2. With 3 bases clipped from V and 2 bases from J, the junction kept 8 bases outside the gene matches. The CDR3 is 15 residues long. Germline loops: CDR1 GTSNPN, CDR2 SVGIG (reference sequence).